This TCR beta chain was identified during a study of T cells in Graves' hyperthyroidism and ophthalmopathy. RNA transcripts provided the source from which TCR beta CDR3 regions were amplified. HTBI primers were the set used in a first-round RT-PCR of the TCR CDR3. TCRdb re-derived calls from the multiplex PCR reads in MiXCR, one entry per CDR3 protein. Among about 620,000 distinct CDR3 sequences listed, 15% to 20% were seen once. Source material: blood. This receptor was taken from a woman under 40 with Graves' hyperthyroidism.

This chain's CDR3 is CASSQDGTLSYEQYF. The CDR3 DNA reads TGTGCCAGCAGCCAAGATGGGACTCTTTCCTACGAGCAGTACTTC. The V gene is TRBV4-2, the J gene TRBJ2-7; a weak D match, TRBD2 (6 bases). Trimming shortened V by 0 bases and J by 1 base, and 10 bases separated the two germline ends. The CDR3 is 15 residues long. Germline V gene lookup returns CDR1 LGHNA and CDR2 YNFKEQ.